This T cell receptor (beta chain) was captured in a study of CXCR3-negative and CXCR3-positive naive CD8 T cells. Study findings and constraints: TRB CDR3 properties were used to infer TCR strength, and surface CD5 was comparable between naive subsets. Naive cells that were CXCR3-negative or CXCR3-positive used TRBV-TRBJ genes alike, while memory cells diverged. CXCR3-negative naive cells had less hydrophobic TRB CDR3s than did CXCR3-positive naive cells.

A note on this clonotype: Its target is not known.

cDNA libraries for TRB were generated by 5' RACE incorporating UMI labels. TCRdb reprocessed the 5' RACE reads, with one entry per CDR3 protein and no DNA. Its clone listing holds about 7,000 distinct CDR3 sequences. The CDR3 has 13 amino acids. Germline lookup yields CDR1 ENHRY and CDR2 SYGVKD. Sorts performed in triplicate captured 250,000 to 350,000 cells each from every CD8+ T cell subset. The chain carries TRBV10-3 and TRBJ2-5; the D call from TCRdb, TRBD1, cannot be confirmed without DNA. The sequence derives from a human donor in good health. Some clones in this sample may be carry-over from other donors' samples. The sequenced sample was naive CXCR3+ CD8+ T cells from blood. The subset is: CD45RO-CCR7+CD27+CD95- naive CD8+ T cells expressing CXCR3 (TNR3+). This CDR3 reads CATAGDREETQYF.